The 27 T cell receptor beta chains given below trace back to one sample, sequenced in a study of molecular identifiers for immune sequencing clone quantification. TCRdb reprocessed the PCR reads via MiXCR and lists one record per CDR3 protein. The table lists 550,000 to 750,000 distinct CDR3 sequences, about 20% of them singletons. Sequenced: naive CD8+ T cells from blood, with Jurkat cell RNA spiked in. Subset here: FACS-sorted CD8+CD4-CCR7+CD45RA+ naive T cells. The receptors stem from a human donor in good health. Some libraries in this study had Jurkat cell RNA spiked in.

In its sample, this clonotype was seen many times. V usage is TRBV15 and J usage is TRBJ1-5; no definite D call. Germline loops: CDR1 LNHNV, CDR2 YYDKDF (reference sequence). Trimming shortened V by 4 bases and J by 0 bases, and 10 bases separated the two germline ends. CDR3 length equals 15 residues. The CDR3: CATSMYGFSNQPQHF. CDR3 sequence (DNA): TGTGCCACCAGCATGTATGGATTTAGCAATCAGCCCCAGCATTTT.

This clonotype showed up many times. The V gene is TRBV4-1, the J gene TRBJ1-1; a weak D match, TRBD1 (6 bases). Trimming cost V 1 base and J 3 bases, with 15 bases left between them. The CDR3 length is 16 residues. Germline V gene lookup returns CDR1 MGHRA and CDR2 YSYEKL. The CDR3 nucleotides read TGCGCCAGCAGCCAAGCAGTCATGGGGGGCGACACTGAAGCTTTCTTT. Amino acid sequence: CASSQAVMGGDTEAFF.

This clonotype came up many times. V usage is TRBV30 and J usage is TRBJ2-7; D possibly corresponds to TRBD1 (6 bases). Trimming took 1 base from V and 3 from J, leaving 13 bases between them. Germline V lookup: CDR1 GTSNPN, CDR2 SVGIG (reference sequence). The CDR3 sequence is 14 residues long. CDR3 amino acids: CAWSDGTRFYEQYF. In DNA, the CDR3 is TGTGCCTGGAGTGATGGGACAAGATTCTACGAGCAGTACTTC.

This clonotype occurred a few times. J is TRBJ2-7 and V is TRBV19, with D unresolved. There are 13 residues in the CDR3. Germline CDR1 reads LNHDA; CDR2 reads SQIVND (reference sequence). V was clipped by 3 bases and J by 3 bases, with 9 bases between them. The DNA for the CDR3 is TGTGCCAGTAGTATGGGCAGTTGCTACGAGCAGTACTTC. As protein: CASSMGSCYEQYF.

DNA of the CDR3: TGTGCCAGCAGTTCCGGACAGGGGGACGGGCAGTACTTC. It is translated as CASSSGQGDGQYF. The genes are TRBV6-5 and TRBJ2-7, with 10 bases identical to TRBD1. J gave up 9 bases and V 4 bases, and 6 bases lay outside the gene matches. This CDR3 has 13 amino acids. Germline lookup yields CDR1 MNHEY and CDR2 SVGAGI.

As regards this clonotype: This may stem from a read error, because a much larger clone lies one nucleotide away. The rearrangement links TRBV12-5 to TRBJ2-3; either TRBD1 or TRBD2 may fit D (6 bases each). The CDR3 contains 16 residues. V dropped 6 bases and J dropped 4 bases, with 20 bases sitting between them. Germline V lookup: CDR1 LGHNT, CDR2 FRNRAP. CDR3 in DNA: TGTGCTAGTGGACATACAGGGACTCCGAGCGCAGATACGCAGTATTTT. It translates to CASGHTGTPSADTQYF.

Regarding this clonotype: Given a much more abundant clone one base away, this may be a read error. The chain carries TRBV7-8 and TRBJ2-2, with TRBD2 matching 12 bases. The CDR3 has 18 residues. Germline V gene lookup returns CDR1 SGHVS and CDR2 FQNEAQ. In DNA, the CDR3 is TGTGCCAGCGGCTTAGTGAGGACTAGCGGGGACTACACCGGGGAGCTGTTTTTT. Amino acids: CASGLVRTSGDYTGELFF.

This clonotype was picked up many times. The CDR3 coding sequence is TGTGCCAGCAGCCGAGGACTAGATCCCGGGGAGCTGTTTTTT. Amino acid sequence: CASSRGLDPGELFF. The rearrangement joins TRBV3-1 to TRBJ2-2; 7 positions match TRBD2. The CDR3 spans 14 residues. V was pared by 4 bases and J by 6 bases, with 5 bases of the junction left unmatched. In germline, CDR1 is LGHDT, CDR2 YNNKEL (reference sequence).

This clonotype was observed once. The chain carries TRBV3-1 and TRBJ1-2; D perhaps matches TRBD1 (5 bases). Trimming took off 5 bases at V and 4 bases at J, with 20 bases between the two ends. From germline, CDR1 is LGHDT and CDR2 YNNKEL (reference sequence). The CDR3 is made up of 16 amino acids. CDR3 nucleotides: TGTGCCAGCAGCGTGAATGACGGAGGGGATAGCTATGGCTACACCTTC. It codes for CASSVNDGGDSYGYTF.

The chain is built from TRBV9 and TRBJ2-2; 10 bases agree with TRBD2. This CDR3 contains 16 residues. Germline V CDR1 and CDR2: SGDLS, YYNGEE. The junction had 10 bases not matched to a gene; V was cut back by 4 bases and J by 7 bases. The CDR3 reads CASSPERGGRGGELFF. The CDR3 DNA sequence: TGTGCCAGCAGCCCCGAGCGGGGGGGCCGAGGCGGGGAGCTGTTTTTT.

The sample holds a few counts of this clonotype. V and J are TRBV20-1 and TRBJ2-1; no clear D gene. CDR3 length: 13 residues. Germline lookup yields CDR1 DFQATT and CDR2 SNEGSKA (reference sequence). Trimming removed 6 bases from V and 2 bases from J, with 11 bases in between. Here the CDR3 DNA reads TGCAGTGCGGTCTATCGGCCCTACAATGAGCAGTTCTTC. Translated: CSAVYRPYNEQFF.

The chain links TRBV19 to TRBJ1-3; possible D gene TRBD1, 6 bases. This CDR3 contains 10 residues. The V gene lost 7 bases and the J gene lost 12 bases, with 10 bases spanning the gap. Germline CDR1 and CDR2: LNHDA and SQIVND (reference sequence). CDR3: CASMWDIIYF. In DNA form, the CDR3 reads TGTGCCAGTATGTGGGACATCATATATTTT.

A word on this clonotype: A much larger clone differs from this one at a single base, so this may be a read error. The rearrangement joins TRBV6-2 or TRBV6-3 to TRBJ1-1; D is possibly TRBD1 (6 bases). With 2 bases removed from V and 9 bases from J, the gap between germline ends came to 13 bases. The CDR3 contains 13 residues. Germline V CDR1 and CDR2: MNHEY, SVGEGT. The CDR3 spells CASSYLGATKAFF. The DNA for the CDR3 is TGTGCCAGCAGTTACCTGGGGGCGACTAAAGCTTTCTTT.

At least ten counts were recorded for this clonotype. The chain uses TRBV7-6 and TRBJ2-3; D is uncertain. With 3 bases removed from V and 0 bases from J, the gap between germline ends came to 10 bases. Germline loops: CDR1 SGHVS, CDR2 FNYEAQ. The CDR3 runs 15 residues. CDR3 sequence (DNA): TGTGCCAGCAGCTTTCTCTCGTACAGCACAGATACGCAGTATTTT. This codes for CASSFLSYSTDTQYF.

This clonotype showed up many times. The rearrangement uses TRBV14 and TRBJ1-5, with 7 bases identical to TRBD1. Germline V gene lookup returns CDR1 SGHDN and CDR2 FVKESK. The CDR3 spans 14 residues. J lost 7 bases, V lost 8 bases, and 11 bases had no gene match. CDR3 in amino acids: CASRGDRSRQPQHF. The CDR3 DNA is TGTGCCAGCCGAGGGGACAGAAGTCGCCAGCCCCAGCATTTT.

This clonotype was found many times. The V gene is TRBV4-1, the J gene TRBJ2-5; weak D call: TRBD1 (6 bases). The V end lost 4 bases, the J end lost 2 bases, and 14 bases lay between the germline ends. Germline V gene data show CDR1 as MGHRA and CDR2 as YSYEKL. The length of the CDR3 is 15 residues. The DNA for the CDR3 is TGCGCCAGCAGCCCTGACAGGACTGGGCAAGAGACCCAGTACTTC. Protein: CASSPDRTGQETQYF.

There are many counts of this clonotype. The chain uses TRBV2 and TRBJ2-2; a weak D match, TRBD1 (5 bases). The CDR3 contains 14 residues. Germline loops: CDR1 SNHLY, CDR2 FYNNEI. Trimming stripped 5 bases from V and 3 bases from J, with 10 bases between. CDR3 sequence (DNA): TGTGCCAGCAGTCCCAGGGTCCACACCGGGGAGCTGTTTTTT. Translating it yields CASSPRVHTGELFF. Together with reference TRBV2 and TRBJ2-2, the CDR3 gives the full variable domain: EPEVTQTPSHQVTQMGQEVILRCVPISNHLYFYWYRQILGQKVEFLVSFYNNEISEKSEIFDDQFSVERPDGSNFTLKIRSTKLEDSAMYFCASSPRVHTGELFFGEGSRLTVL.

A few counts support this clonotype. The chain couples TRBV19 to TRBJ1-1, with D uncertain. The CDR3 covers 12 residues. The V and J ends lost 3 bases and 6 bases respectively, with 8 bases between them. Germline assignment: CDR1 LNHDA and CDR2 SQIVND (reference sequence). The CDR3 DNA sequence: TGTGCCAGTAGTATCCTTGGCGCTGAAGCTTTCTTT. Its protein is CASSILGAEAFF.

Many counts were recorded for this clonotype. The chain links TRBV7-2 to TRBJ1-6, with D uncertain. The CDR3 totals 18 residues. Germline V gives CDR1 SGHTA, CDR2 FQGNSA. The V gene lost 1 base and the J gene lost 6 bases, with 19 bases spanning the gap. DNA of the CDR3: TGTGCCAGCAGCTTAGACCCCTGGAGGACCGATCTTAATTCACCCCTCCACTTT. Encoded protein: CASSLDPWRTDLNSPLHF.

This clonotype was seen at least ten times. The chain is built from TRBV7-9 and TRBJ2-1, with 10 nucleotides matching TRBD1. The junction had 2 bases not matched to a gene; V was cut back by 3 bases and J by 9 bases. This CDR3 is built from 13 residues. The germline gives CDR1 SEHNR, CDR2 FQNEAQ (reference sequence). The CDR3 is CASSFRDRGEQFF. The CDR3 DNA is TGTGCCAGCAGCTTCCGGGACAGGGGTGAGCAGTTCTTC.

There are many counts of this clonotype. V is TRBV29-1 and J is TRBJ2-3; no clear D. V shed 4 bases and J shed 6 bases, with 5 bases lying between them. Per the germline V gene, CDR1 is SQVTM and CDR2 is ANQGSEA. The CDR3 length is 10 residues. The CDR3 nucleotides are TGCAGCGTTGTATGGGATACGCAGTATTTT. It codes for CSVVWDTQYF.

This clonotype was found many times. The chain couples TRBV19 to TRBJ1-2; D is undetermined. The CDR3 totals 13 residues. Germline V gene data show CDR1 as LNHDA and CDR2 as SQIVND (reference sequence). V dropped 1 base and J dropped 4 bases, with 7 bases sitting between them. The CDR3 bases are TGTGCCAGTAGTATAGGGACGGCCTATGGCTACACCTTC. Protein product: CASSIGTAYGYTF.

This clonotype was detected a few times. The rearrangement joins TRBV4-1 to TRBJ1-5; maybe TRBD1 (5 bases). Trimming shortened V by 1 base and J by 0 bases, and 10 bases separated the two germline ends. CDR3 size: 16 residues. Germline V lookup: CDR1 MGHRA, CDR2 YSYEKL. CDR3 sequence (DNA): TGCGCCAGCAGCCAAGCGGGGGGAATTAGCAATCAGCCCCAGCATTTT. It specifies CASSQAGGISNQPQHF.

This clonotype was counted ten times or more. V gene TRBV5-6 combines with J gene TRBJ2-2, with 7 bases matching TRBD1. The V segment lost 3 bases and the J segment 1 base; nucleotides outside the gene matches: 3. Germline CDR1 is SGHDT and CDR2 is YYEEEE. The CDR3 totals 15 residues. The CDR3 coding sequence is TGTGCCAGCAGCTGGGACAGAAGGAACACCGGGGAGCTGTTTTTT. Translating it yields CASSWDRRNTGELFF.

The rearrangement uses TRBV6-2 or TRBV6-3 and TRBJ2-7, with 7 bases fitting TRBD2. The CDR3 contains 15 residues. Germline trimming cut 7 bases from V and 3 bases from J; bases unmatched to any gene: 12. Germline V gene sequence: CDR1 MNHEY, CDR2 SVGEGT. Here the CDR3 reads CASTFFAGVSYEQYF. The CDR3 nucleotides are TGTGCCAGCACTTTTTTTGCGGGGGTAAGCTACGAGCAGTACTTC.

This sequence joins TRBV20-1 and TRBJ1-5; TRBD1 matches at 7 bases. After removal of 5 bases from V and 2 bases from J, the junction contained 9 bases not matched to a gene. The CDR3 consists of 15 residues. Germline loops: CDR1 DFQATT, CDR2 SNEGSKA (reference sequence). The CDR3 DNA reads as TGCAGTGCTCACCGACAGGGTTACGGCAATCAGCCCCAGCATTTT. It yields the protein CSAHRQGYGNQPQHF.

This clonotype was detected many times. Here the CDR3 DNA reads TGTGCCTGGAGGTACAGGGGGCTTCGCGAGCAGTACTTC. This encodes CAWRYRGLREQYF. The V call is TRBV30, the J call TRBJ2-7; 9 nucleotides match TRBD1. V shed 3 bases, J shed 6 bases, and the junction held 6 bases outside the gene matches. The CDR3 covers 13 residues. Germline assignment: CDR1 GTSNPN and CDR2 SVGIG (reference sequence).